This T cell receptor beta chain stems from a study of shared clonotypes between healthy human individuals. About the study: For every donor, three CD4 naive, three CD4 memory, two CD8 naive and one CD8 memory plates were used.

With respect to this clone: This sample includes further DNA sequences coding for the same CDR3.

Terminally differentiated effector memory CD45RA+ cells were excluded by CCR7 positive selection of CD45RO-negative cells. The germline CDR1 and CDR2 sequences are MDHEN and SYDVKM. Trimming took 3 bases from V and 4 from J, leaving 9 bases between them. The CDR3 length is 13 residues. At a deep level, the assay was run. The material for each subset, its genomic DNA, was split evenly across several immunoSEQ plates. Sequencing was performed with immunoSEQ multiplex PCR; in TCRdb, only in-frame clones are kept and a portion is missing. The sample holds some 2.1 million clones, just under 95% seen once.

The sequencing sample was made of naive CD8+ T cells from PBMCs. The source is a man aged 18 to 29 in good health. Some clones in this sample may be carry-over from other donors' samples. The rearrangement uses TRBV28 and TRBJ1-1; D possibly corresponds to TRBD1 (6 bases). CDR3 coding DNA: TGTGCCAGCAGTTTCTCCAGGGGCACTGAAGCTTTCTTT. Translation gives CASSFSRGTEAFF.